Sequencing of this T cell receptor (beta chain) was carried out in a study of T cell responses to AZD1222 COVID-19 vaccine. General study points: Repertoires were obtained only post-peak T cell response.

Germline-derived CDR1 and CDR2 are SSHAT and FNYEAQ (reference sequence). The CDR3 sequence is 19 residues long. TCRdb's copy holds only in-frame clones and misses some; the assay was immunoSEQ multiplex PCR. The profile shows roughly 100,000 clones, about 88% of them singletons. This clone was detected only once. Its target is unknown. A read error may produce the germline difference seen at one junction end. The origin of this receptor is an adult in good health. The chain is built from TRBV7-7 and TRBJ1-5, with TRBD1 matching 7 bases. The sequencing here drew on peripheral blood, taken on day 0 of AZD1222 vaccination. The CDR3 here is CASRPHRDRRPDSNQPQHF. The CDR3 DNA is TGTGCTAGCAGGCCACACCGGGACAGACGCCCAGATAGCAATCAGCCCCAGCATTTT.